What follows is one TCR beta chain and its context. Its antigen is still unknown. CDR1 is MGHRA, CDR2 YSYEKL, per germline. V lost 4 bases, J lost 9 bases, and 10 bases lay in between. This CDR3 is 13 amino acids long. The sample is drawn from a study of shared clonotypes between healthy human individuals. At the deep level, the assay was run. Clones were sequenced by immunoSEQ multiplex PCR, and TCRdb holds only the in-frame ones, with some missing. Of 1,100,000 or so clones listed, approximately 80% were seen once; the top ten hold approximately 0.56%. Study-level points and caveats: Relative to their counterparts shared across all four donors, non-shared clonotypes exhibited diminished generation probabilities.

Sequencing input: memory CD4+ T cells from PBMCs. Subset meaning: CD45RA-negative fraction. The sequence derives from a man aged 18 to 35 in good health. Some clones in this sample may be carry-over from other donors' samples. The chain employs TRBV4-1 and TRBJ1-6; D is uncertain. CDR3 nucleotide sequence: TGCGCCAGCAGCCCGCTCTTTAGTTCACCCCTCCACTTT. Translation: CASSPLFSSPLHF.